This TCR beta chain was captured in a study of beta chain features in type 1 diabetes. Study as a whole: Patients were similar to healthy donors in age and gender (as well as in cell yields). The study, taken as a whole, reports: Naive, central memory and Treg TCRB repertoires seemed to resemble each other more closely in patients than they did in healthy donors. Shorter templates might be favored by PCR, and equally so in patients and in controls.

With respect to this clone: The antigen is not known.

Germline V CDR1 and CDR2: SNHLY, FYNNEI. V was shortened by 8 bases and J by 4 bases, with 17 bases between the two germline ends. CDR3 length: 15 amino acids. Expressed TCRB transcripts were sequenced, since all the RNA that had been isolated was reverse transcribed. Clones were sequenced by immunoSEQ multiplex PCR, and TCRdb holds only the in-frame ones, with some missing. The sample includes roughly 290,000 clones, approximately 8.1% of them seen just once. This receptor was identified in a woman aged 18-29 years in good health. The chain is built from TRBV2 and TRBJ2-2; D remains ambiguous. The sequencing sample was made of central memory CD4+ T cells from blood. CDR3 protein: CASAPELLGTGELFF. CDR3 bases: TGTGCCAGCGCCCCGGAGCTTCTTGGCACCGGGGAGCTGTTTTTT.